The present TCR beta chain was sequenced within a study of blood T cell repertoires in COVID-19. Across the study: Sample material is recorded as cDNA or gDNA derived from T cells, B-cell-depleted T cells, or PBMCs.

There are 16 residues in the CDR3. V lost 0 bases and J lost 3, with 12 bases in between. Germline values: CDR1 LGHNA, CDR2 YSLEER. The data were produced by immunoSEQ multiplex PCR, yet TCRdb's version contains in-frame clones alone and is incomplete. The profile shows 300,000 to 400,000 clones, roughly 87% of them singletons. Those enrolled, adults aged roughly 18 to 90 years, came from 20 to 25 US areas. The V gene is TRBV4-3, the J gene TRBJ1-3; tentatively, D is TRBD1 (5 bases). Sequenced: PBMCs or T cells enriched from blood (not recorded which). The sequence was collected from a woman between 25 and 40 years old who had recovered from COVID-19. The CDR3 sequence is CASSQDSQGVGNTIYF. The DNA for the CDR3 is TGCGCCAGCAGCCAAGATAGTCAGGGCGTTGGAAACACCATATATTTT.